This T cell receptor beta chain was identified in a study of cytomegalovirus exposure and HLA in healthy donors. Primers included in the PCR were 60 Vbeta and 13 Jbeta primers. Produced via immunoSEQ multiplex PCR; TCRdb's table is partial and in-frame only. The data show around 85,000 clones, roughly 75% seen once. Study outcomes and limitations: A later analysis showed HLA-associated TCR beta chains outstripping equally common others in clonal expansion. At a 0.05 false discovery rate, a later analysis found 16,951 TCR beta sequences to be associated with HLA alleles.

Donors in the study were healthy people who gave bone marrow. Regarding this clone: No antigen is known for it.

The V gene lost 0 bases and the J gene lost 0 bases, with 6 bases spanning the gap. There are 15 residues in the CDR3. Germline loops: CDR1 KGHSH, CDR2 LQKENI. The chain recombines TRBV18 with TRBJ2-1, with no clear D. The TCR comes from a man between 60 and 75 years old in good health and CMV-seronegative. Sequencing was carried out using PBMCs. CDR3 coding DNA: TGTGCCAGCTCACCACCACTGAGCTCCTACAATGAGCAGTTCTTC. This codes for CASSPPLSSYNEQFF.